This T cell receptor (beta chain) was sequenced for a study of cytomegalovirus exposure and HLA in healthy donors. The PCR used 60 Vbeta and 13 Jbeta primers. Assay: immunoSEQ multiplex PCR; the TCRdb copy retains only in-frame clones and omits some. The table lists fewer than 200,000 clones, approximately 80% of them singletons. V gave up 6 bases and J gave up 4 bases; unmatched junction bases: 7. The CDR3 is 14 residues long. The sequence came from a man between 25 and 39 years old in good health and CMV-seropositive. The chain carries TRBV5-3 and TRBJ1-1, with 9 bases identical to TRBD1. TRBV5-3 is marked as an open reading frame, function uncertain. Sequences were obtained from PBMCs. The CDR3 reads CARKGDRVGTEAFF. For the CDR3, the DNA is TGTGCCAGAAAGGGGGACAGGGTCGGCACTGAAGCTTTCTTT.